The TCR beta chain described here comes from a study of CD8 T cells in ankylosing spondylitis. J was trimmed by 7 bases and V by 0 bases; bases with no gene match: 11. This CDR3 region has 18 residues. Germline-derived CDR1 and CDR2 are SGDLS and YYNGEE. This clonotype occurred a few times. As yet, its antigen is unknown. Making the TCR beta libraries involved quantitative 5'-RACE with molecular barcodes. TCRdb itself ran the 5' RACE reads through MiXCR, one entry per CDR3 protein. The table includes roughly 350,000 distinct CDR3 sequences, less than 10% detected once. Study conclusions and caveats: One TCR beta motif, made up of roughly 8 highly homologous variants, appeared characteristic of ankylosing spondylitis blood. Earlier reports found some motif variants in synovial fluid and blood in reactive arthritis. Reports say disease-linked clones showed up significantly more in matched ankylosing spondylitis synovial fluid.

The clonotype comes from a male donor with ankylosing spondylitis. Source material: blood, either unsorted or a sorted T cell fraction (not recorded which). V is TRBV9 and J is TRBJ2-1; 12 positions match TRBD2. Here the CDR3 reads CASSVEAGASGRGNEQFF. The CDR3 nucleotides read TGTGCCAGCAGCGTAGAGGCGGGGGCTAGCGGGAGGGGGAATGAGCAGTTCTTC.